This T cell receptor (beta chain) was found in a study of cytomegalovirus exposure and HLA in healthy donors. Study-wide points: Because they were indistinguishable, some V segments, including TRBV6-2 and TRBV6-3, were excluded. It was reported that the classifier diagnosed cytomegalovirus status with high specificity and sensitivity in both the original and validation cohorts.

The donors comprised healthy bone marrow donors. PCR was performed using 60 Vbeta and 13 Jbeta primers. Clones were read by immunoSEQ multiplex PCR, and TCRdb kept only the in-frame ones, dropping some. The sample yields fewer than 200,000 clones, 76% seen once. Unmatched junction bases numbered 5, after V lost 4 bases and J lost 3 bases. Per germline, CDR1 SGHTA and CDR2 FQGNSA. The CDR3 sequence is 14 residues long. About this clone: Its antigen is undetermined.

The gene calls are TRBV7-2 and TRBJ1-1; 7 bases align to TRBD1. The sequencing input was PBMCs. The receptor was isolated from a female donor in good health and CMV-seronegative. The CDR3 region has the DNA TGTGCCAGCAGCTGGGACAGACAACACACTGAAGCTTTCTTT. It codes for CASSWDRQHTEAFF.